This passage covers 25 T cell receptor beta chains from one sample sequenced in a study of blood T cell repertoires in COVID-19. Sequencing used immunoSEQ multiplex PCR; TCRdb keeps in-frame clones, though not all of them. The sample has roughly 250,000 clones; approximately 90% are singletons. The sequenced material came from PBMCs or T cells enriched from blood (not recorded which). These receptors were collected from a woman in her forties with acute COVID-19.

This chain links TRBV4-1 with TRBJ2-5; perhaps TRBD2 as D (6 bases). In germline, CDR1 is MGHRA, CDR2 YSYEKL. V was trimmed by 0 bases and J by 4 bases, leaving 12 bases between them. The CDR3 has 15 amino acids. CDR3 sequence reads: CASSQEGTSAETQYF. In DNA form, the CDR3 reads TGCGCCAGCAGCCAAGAAGGGACTTCAGCAGAGACCCAGTACTTC.

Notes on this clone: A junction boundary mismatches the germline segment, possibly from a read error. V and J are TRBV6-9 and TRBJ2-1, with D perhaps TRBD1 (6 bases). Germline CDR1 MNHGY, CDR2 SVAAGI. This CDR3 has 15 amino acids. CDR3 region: CASSYFRDTLNEQFF. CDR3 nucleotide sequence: TGTGCCAGCAGCTATTTCAGGGACACCCTCAATGAGCAGTTCTTC.

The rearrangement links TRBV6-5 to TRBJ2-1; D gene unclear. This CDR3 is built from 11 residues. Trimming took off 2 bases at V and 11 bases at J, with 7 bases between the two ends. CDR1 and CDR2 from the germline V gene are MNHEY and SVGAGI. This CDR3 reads CASSYLRKQFF. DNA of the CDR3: TGTGCCAGCAGTTACCTGCGTAAGCAGTTCTTC.

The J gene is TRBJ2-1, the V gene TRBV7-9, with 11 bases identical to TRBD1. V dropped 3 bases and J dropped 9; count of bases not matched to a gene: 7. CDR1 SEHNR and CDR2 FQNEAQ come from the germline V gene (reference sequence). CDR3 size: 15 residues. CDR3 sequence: CASSLPGQGVLEQFF. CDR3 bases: TGTGCCAGCAGCTTGCCGGGACAGGGGGTACTTGAGCAGTTCTTC.

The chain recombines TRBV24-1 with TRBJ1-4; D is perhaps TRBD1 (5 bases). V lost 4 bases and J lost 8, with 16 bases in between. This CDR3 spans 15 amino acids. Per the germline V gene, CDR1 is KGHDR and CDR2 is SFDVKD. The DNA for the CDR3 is TGTGCCACCAGTGACCGGGTGGGAGGGGAGGAAAAACTGTTTTTT. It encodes CATSDRVGGEEKLFF.

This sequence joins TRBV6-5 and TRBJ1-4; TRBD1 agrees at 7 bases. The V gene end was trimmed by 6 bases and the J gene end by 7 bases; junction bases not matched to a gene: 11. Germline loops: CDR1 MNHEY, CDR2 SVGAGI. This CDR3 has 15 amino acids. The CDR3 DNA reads TGTGCCAGCAGCCCAGTCACAGGGGTGATTGAAAAACTGTTTTTT. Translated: CASSPVTGVIEKLFF.

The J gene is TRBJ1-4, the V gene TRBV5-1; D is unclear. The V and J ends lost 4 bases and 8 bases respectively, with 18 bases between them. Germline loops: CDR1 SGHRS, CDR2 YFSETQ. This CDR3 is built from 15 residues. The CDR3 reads CASSIGTSAGEKLFF. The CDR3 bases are TGCGCCAGCAGCATTGGTACGTCCGCCGGGGAAAAACTGTTTTTT.

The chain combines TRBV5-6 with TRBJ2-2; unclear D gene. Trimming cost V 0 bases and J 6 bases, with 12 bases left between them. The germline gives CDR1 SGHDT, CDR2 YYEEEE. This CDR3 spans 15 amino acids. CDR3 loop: CASSLASALPGELFF. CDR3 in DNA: TGTGCCAGCAGCTTGGCCTCAGCGCTGCCCGGGGAGCTGTTTTTT.

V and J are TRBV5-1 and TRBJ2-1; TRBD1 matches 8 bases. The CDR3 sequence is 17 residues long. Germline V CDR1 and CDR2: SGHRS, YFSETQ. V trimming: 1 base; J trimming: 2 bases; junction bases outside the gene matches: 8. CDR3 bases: TGCGCCAGCAGCTTGAACAGGGGGATTCCAACCTACAATGAGCAGTTCTTC. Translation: CASSLNRGIPTYNEQFF.

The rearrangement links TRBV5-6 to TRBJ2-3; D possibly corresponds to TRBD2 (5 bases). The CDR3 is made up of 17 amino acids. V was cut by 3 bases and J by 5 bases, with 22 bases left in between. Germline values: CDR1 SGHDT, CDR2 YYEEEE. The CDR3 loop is CASSSSTGSHWKDTQYF. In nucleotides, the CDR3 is TGTGCCAGCAGCTCATCGACGGGATCCCATTGGAAAGATACGCAGTATTTT.

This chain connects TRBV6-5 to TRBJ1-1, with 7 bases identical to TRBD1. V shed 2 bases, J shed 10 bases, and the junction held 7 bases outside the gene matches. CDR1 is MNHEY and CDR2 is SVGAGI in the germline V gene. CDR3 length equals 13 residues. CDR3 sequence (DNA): TGTGCCAGCAGTTACACAAACAGGGGTGGAGCTTTCTTT. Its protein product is CASSYTNRGGAFF.

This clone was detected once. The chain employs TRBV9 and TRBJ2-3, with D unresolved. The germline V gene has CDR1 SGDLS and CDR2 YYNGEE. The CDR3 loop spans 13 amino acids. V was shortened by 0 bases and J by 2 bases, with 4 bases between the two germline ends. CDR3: CASSVDSTDTQYF. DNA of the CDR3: TGTGCCAGCAGCGTAGACTCCACAGATACGCAGTATTTT.

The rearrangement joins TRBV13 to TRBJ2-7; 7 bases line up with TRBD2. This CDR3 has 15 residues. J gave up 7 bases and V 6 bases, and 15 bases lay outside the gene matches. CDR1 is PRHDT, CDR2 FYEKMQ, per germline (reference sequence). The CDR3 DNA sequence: TGTGCCAGCAGTCCGCGACGCCCCTGGGGGGGGGAGCAGTACTTC. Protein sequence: CASSPRRPWGGEQYF.

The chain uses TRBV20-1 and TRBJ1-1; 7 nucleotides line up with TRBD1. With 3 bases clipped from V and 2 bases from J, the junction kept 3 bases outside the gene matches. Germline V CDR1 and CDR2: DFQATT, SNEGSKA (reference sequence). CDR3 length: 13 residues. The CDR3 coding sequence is TGCAGTGCTAGTGGGACAGCAAACACTGAAGCTTTCTTT. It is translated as CSASGTANTEAFF.

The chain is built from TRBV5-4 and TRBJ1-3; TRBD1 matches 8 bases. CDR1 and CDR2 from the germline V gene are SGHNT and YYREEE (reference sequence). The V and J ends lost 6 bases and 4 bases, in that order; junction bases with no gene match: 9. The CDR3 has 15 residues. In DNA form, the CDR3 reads TGTGCCAGCACCTCCCGGACAGGGAGCGGAAACACCATATATTTT. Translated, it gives CASTSRTGSGNTIYF.

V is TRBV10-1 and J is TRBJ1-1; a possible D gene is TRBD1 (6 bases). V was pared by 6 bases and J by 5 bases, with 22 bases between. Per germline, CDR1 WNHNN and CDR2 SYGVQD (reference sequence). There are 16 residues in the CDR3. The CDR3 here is CASRIPGPPGVTEAFF. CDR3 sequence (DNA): TGCGCCAGCAGGATCCCGGGACCCCCAGGGGTGACTGAAGCTTTCTTT.

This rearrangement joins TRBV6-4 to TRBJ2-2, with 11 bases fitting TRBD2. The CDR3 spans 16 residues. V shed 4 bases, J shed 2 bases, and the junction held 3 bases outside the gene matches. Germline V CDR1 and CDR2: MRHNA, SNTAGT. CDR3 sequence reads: CASSASGRINTGELFF. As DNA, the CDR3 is TGTGCCAGCAGTGCTAGCGGGAGGATTAACACCGGGGAGCTGTTTTTT.

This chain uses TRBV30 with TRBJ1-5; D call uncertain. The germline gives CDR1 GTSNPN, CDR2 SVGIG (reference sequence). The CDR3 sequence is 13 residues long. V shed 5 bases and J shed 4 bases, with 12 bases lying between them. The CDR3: CAWGPRGNQPQHF. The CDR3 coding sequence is TGTGCCTGGGGACCCCGAGGTAATCAGCCCCAGCATTTT.

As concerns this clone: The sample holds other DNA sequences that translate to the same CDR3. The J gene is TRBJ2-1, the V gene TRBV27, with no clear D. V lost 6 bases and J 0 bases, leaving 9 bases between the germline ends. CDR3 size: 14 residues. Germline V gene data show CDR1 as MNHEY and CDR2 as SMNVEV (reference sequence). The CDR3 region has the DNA TGTGCCAGCAGCGACTCAAGCTCCTACAATGAGCAGTTCTTC. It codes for CASSDSSSYNEQFF.

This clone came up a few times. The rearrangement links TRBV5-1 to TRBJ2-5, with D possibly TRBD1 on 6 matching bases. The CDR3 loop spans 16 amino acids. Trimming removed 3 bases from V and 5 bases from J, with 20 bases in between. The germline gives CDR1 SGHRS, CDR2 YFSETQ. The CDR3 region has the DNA TGCGCCAGCAGCTACAACAGGGTTCCCAGCGCGGAGACCCAGTACTTC. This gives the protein CASSYNRVPSAETQYF.

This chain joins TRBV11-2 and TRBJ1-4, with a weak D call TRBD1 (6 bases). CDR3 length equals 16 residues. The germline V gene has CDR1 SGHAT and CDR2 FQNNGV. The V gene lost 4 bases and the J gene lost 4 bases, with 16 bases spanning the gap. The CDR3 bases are TGTGCCAGCAGCTCCCTGACAGGCAGCGATAATGAAAAACTGTTTTTT. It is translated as CASSSLTGSDNEKLFF. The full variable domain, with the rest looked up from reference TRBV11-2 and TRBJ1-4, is EAGVAQSPRYKIIEKRQSVAFWCNPISGHATLYWYQQILGQGPKLLIQFQNNGVVDDSQLPKDRFSAERLKGVDSTLKIQPAKLEDSAVYLCASSSLTGSDNEKLFFGSGTQLSVL.

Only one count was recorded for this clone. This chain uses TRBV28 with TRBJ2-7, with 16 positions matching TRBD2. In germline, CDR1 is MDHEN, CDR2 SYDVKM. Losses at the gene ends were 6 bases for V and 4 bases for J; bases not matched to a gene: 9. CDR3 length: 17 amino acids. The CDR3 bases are TGTGCCAGCAGCCCCGGGACTAGCGGGAGGGTCATGTACGAGCAGTACTTC. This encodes CASSPGTSGRVMYEQYF.

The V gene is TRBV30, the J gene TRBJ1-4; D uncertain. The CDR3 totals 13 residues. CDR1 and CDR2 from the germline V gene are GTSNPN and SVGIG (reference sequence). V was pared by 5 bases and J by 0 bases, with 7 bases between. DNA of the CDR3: TGTGCCTGGCAACTAACAACTAATGAAAAACTGTTTTTT. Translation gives CAWQLTTNEKLFF. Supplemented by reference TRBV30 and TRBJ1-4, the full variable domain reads SQTIHQWPATLVQPVGSPLSLECTVEGTSNPNLYWYRQAAGRGLQLLFYSVGIGQISSEVPQNLSASRPQDRQFILSSKKLLLSDSGFYLCAWQLTTNEKLFFGSGTQLSVL.

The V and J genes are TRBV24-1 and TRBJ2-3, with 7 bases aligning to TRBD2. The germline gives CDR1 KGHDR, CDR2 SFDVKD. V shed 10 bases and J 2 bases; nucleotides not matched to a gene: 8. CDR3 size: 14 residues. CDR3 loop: CATQAGWITDTQYF. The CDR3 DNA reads TGTGCCACACAAGCGGGGTGGATCACAGATACGCAGTATTTT.

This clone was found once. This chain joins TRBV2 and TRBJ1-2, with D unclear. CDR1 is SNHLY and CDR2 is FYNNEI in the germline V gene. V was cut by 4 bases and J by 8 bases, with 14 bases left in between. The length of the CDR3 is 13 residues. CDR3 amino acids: CASSGARTSGYTF. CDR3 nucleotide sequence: TGTGCCAGCAGTGGGGCGCGGACTAGCGGCTACACCTTC.